One sample yielded the 32 T cell receptor beta chains listed below, sequenced in a study of shared clonotypes between healthy human individuals. Repertoires were generated with immunoSEQ multiplex PCR, while TCRdb's copy carries only in-frame clones and drops some. Counted here are 2 million to 2.5 million clones, about 94% occurring once; the ten biggest clones make up roughly 0.13%. Input material: naive CD4+ T cells sorted from blood. Indicated subset: CD45RA+ positively selected. The source is a man younger than 35 in good health.

This clone was found once. The rearrangement joins TRBV19 to TRBJ1-5, with TRBD1 matching over 8 bases. CDR1 and CDR2 (germline): LNHDA, SQIVND (reference sequence). After removal of 6 bases from V and 0 bases from J, the junction contained 10 bases not matched to a gene. The CDR3 totals 17 residues. CDR3 sequence: CASSLGTGAYSNQPQHF. In DNA, the CDR3 is TGTGCCAGTAGCCTCGGGACAGGAGCTTATAGCAATCAGCCCCAGCATTTT.

A word on this clone: Other DNA sequences in the same sample also yield this CDR3. The chain employs TRBV7-2 and TRBJ1-2; no definite D call. From germline, CDR1 is SGHTA and CDR2 FQGNSA. The germline V and J ends were trimmed by 5 bases and 1 base, with 11 bases remaining between them. The CDR3 is 14 amino acids. The CDR3 loop is CASSKGGGNYGYTF. In DNA, the CDR3 is TGTGCCAGCAGCAAAGGCGGCGGTAACTATGGCTACACCTTC.

The chain has TRBV27 and TRBJ2-7; TRBD2 is a possible D gene (5 bases). With 4 bases removed from V and 2 bases from J, the gap between germline ends came to 9 bases. The CDR3 is 13 residues long. From germline, CDR1 is MNHEY and CDR2 SMNVEV (reference sequence). The CDR3 is CASSSERTYEQYF. The CDR3 nucleotides are TGTGCCAGCAGTTCGGAGCGGACCTACGAGCAGTACTTC.

The sample holds one count of this clone. The germline gene is not matched at one end of the junction; a read error may be the cause. The chain combines TRBV7-7 with TRBJ2-1, with 7 bases fitting TRBD1. CDR3 length: 13 amino acids. The germline CDR1 and CDR2 sequences are SSHAT and FNYEAQ (reference sequence). The CDR3, as DNA: TGTGCTAGCAGCCCAAAGGACAGGAATGAGCAGTTCTTC. Translated, it gives CASSPKDRNEQFF.

The gene calls are TRBV4-1 and TRBJ1-6, with D uncertain. CDR1 and CDR2 from the germline V gene are MGHRA and YSYEKL. This CDR3 comprises 15 residues. V was trimmed by 4 bases and J by 7 bases, leaving 14 bases between them. CDR3 region: CASSPYLEVNSPLHF. The CDR3 DNA reads TGCGCCAGCAGCCCCTACCTCGAGGTGAATTCACCCCTCCACTTT.

J is TRBJ2-7 and V is TRBV19; 8 bases are shared with TRBD1. V shed 5 bases, J shed 3 bases, and the junction held 12 bases outside the gene matches. This CDR3 is built from 16 residues. Germline CDR1 is LNHDA and CDR2 is SQIVND (reference sequence). The CDR3 is CASSSQGAVSGYEQYF. The CDR3 bases are TGTGCCAGTAGTTCGCAGGGGGCGGTCAGCGGCTACGAGCAGTACTTC.

The chain carries TRBV6-1 and TRBJ1-5, with a possible D match to TRBD1 (6 bases). The CDR3 consists of 14 residues. Germline V gives CDR1 MNHNS, CDR2 SASEGT. V was shortened by 6 bases and J by 6 bases, with 15 bases between the two germline ends. CDR3 sequence: CASSTGTVGQPQHF. DNA for the CDR3: TGTGCCAGCAGCACAGGGACCGTGGGTCAGCCCCAGCATTTT.

Comments on this clone: This specimen includes other DNA sequences encoding the same CDR3. The V gene is TRBV11-2, the J gene TRBJ2-3; either TRBD1 or TRBD2 may supply D (6 bases each). The CDR3 contains 13 residues. Per the germline V gene, CDR1 is SGHAT and CDR2 is FQNNGV. The ends were cut back, 1 base at V and 6 bases at J, with 8 bases in the middle. The CDR3 coding sequence is TGTGCCAGCAGCTTAGGGGGGGCTGATACGCAGTATTTT. Translated, it gives CASSLGGADTQYF.

The chain uses TRBV7-3 and TRBJ2-5; D tentatively reads TRBD1 or TRBD2 (5 bases each). V shed 5 bases and J shed 4 bases, with 14 bases lying between them. The CDR3 contains 14 residues. Germline V gives CDR1 SGHTA, CDR2 FQGTGA. The CDR3 protein is CASSPGQLGETQYF. CDR3 in DNA: TGTGCCAGCAGCCCGGGGCAGCTGGGAGAGACCCAGTACTTC.

The rearrangement links TRBV28 to TRBJ1-4; D is perhaps TRBD1 (5 bases). CDR3 size: 15 residues. Germline V gene lookup returns CDR1 MDHEN and CDR2 SYDVKM. The V and J ends lost 4 bases and 8 bases respectively, with 17 bases between them. The CDR3 loop reads CASSSHVRVGEKLFF. Written as DNA, the CDR3 is TGTGCCAGCAGTTCACACGTCAGGGTAGGGGAAAAACTGTTTTTT.

The rearrangement joins TRBV6-5 to TRBJ1-4, with D possibly TRBD1 on 6 matching bases. The CDR3 runs 14 residues. The V and J ends lost 2 bases and 5 bases respectively, with 9 bases between them. Per the germline V gene, CDR1 is MNHEY and CDR2 is SVGAGI. The CDR3 region has the DNA TGTGCCAGCAGTTACGGGGGCTGGAATGAAAAACTGTTTTTT. As protein: CASSYGGWNEKLFF.

V is TRBV9 and J is TRBJ2-1; D possibly corresponds to TRBD2 (5 bases). The germline V gene has CDR1 SGDLS and CDR2 YYNGEE. The germline V and J ends were trimmed by 0 bases and 0 bases, with 13 bases remaining between them. The CDR3 totals 17 residues. The CDR3 DNA reads TGTGCCAGCAGCGTAGGGGGAACGGCGGGCTCCTACAATGAGCAGTTCTTC. Its protein product is CASSVGGTAGSYNEQFF.

The chain employs TRBV2 and TRBJ2-7; 7 nucleotides align to TRBD1. The ends lost 7 bases at V and 5 bases at J; junction bases unmatched: 8. Germline CDR1 and CDR2: SNHLY and FYNNEI. CDR3 length: 13 amino acids. The CDR3 DNA reads as TGTGCCAGCAAAGACAGGGAAACCCACGAGCAGTACTTC. Amino acid sequence: CASKDRETHEQYF. The whole variable domain, remainder taken from reference TRBV2 and TRBJ2-7, is EPEVTQTPSHQVTQMGQEVILRCVPISNHLYFYWYRQILGQKVEFLVSFYNNEISEKSEIFDDQFSVERPDGSNFTLKIRSTKLEDSAMYFCASKDRETHEQYFGPGTRLTVT.

The V call is TRBV10-3, the J call TRBJ1-5, with 11 bases aligning to TRBD1. The CDR3 is made up of 17 amino acids. The J segment lost 2 bases and the V segment lost 0 bases, leaving 3 bases of the junction unmatched. Germline CDR1 and CDR2: ENHRY and SYGVKD. DNA of the CDR3: TGTGCCATCAGTGAGTCGTGGGGACAGGGGGGCAATCAGCCCCAGCATTTT. Its translation: CAISESWGQGGNQPQHF.

For this clone: Other DNA sequences in this specimen translate into the identical CDR3. The V gene is TRBV6-5, the J gene TRBJ2-3, with 8 nucleotides matching TRBD2. Germline lookup yields CDR1 MNHEY and CDR2 SVGAGI. J gave up 1 base and V 0 bases, and 3 bases lay outside the gene matches. The CDR3 length is 16 residues. The CDR3 loop is CASSYSAGGGTDTQYF. In nucleotides, the CDR3 is TGTGCCAGCAGTTACTCCGCCGGGGGGGGCACAGATACGCAGTATTTT.

V is TRBV6-4 and J is TRBJ2-1; perhaps TRBD2 as D (5 bases). V lost 5 bases to trimming and J lost 7 bases, with 18 bases between them. From germline, CDR1 is MRHNA and CDR2 SNTAGT. The CDR3 covers 15 residues. This CDR3 reads CASSSEATLGNEQFF. In DNA form, the CDR3 reads TGTGCCAGCAGTTCGGAGGCCACCTTGGGGAATGAGCAGTTCTTC.

The chain joins TRBV6-5 to TRBJ1-1, with TRBD1 as a possible D gene (5 bases). Trimming cost V 10 bases and J 4 bases, with 19 bases left between them. The CDR3 is made up of 14 amino acids. CDR1 and CDR2 (germline): MNHEY, SVGAGI. CDR3 bases: TGTGCCACCTCCCGGGGGAGAGGGAGCACTGAAGCTTTCTTT. The encoded protein is CATSRGRGSTEAFF.

The CDR3 sequence: CASTSQGPNTEAFF. CDR3 DNA sequence: TGTGCCAGCACTTCACAGGGCCCGAACACTGAAGCTTTCTTT. The chain joins TRBV6-1 to TRBJ1-1; the D gene is possibly TRBD1 (6 bases). Trimming pared 7 bases from V and 1 base from J, leaving 13 bases between. Germline loops: CDR1 MNHNS, CDR2 SASEGT. This CDR3 is built from 14 residues.

A remark on this clone: At the DNA level, this CDR3 is encoded by other sequences in the same sample as well. CDR3 sequence: CAWSDPDTQYF. CDR3 coding DNA: TGTGCCTGGAGTGACCCAGATACGCAGTATTTT. The chain combines TRBV30 with TRBJ2-3; D unresolved. The V gene lost 1 base and the J gene lost 4 bases, with 3 bases spanning the gap. CDR1 is GTSNPN and CDR2 is SVGIG in the germline V gene (reference sequence). The CDR3 spans 11 residues.

Concerning this clone itself: Other nucleotide sequences in the sample specify the same CDR3. The V call is TRBV6-5, the J call TRBJ2-2; D is possibly TRBD1 (5 bases). The CDR3 runs to 16 residues. Trimming removed 2 bases at V and 2 bases at J, with 12 bases between. The germline gives CDR1 MNHEY, CDR2 SVGAGI. The DNA for the CDR3 is TGTGCCAGCAGTTACGGGCAGGGCGGTAACACCGGGGAGCTGTTTTTT. Its protein product is CASSYGQGGNTGELFF.

This rearrangement joins TRBV4-1 to TRBJ2-7, with 9 bases matching TRBD2. This CDR3 contains 14 residues. Trimming at V came to 0 bases and at J to 6 bases, leaving 3 bases not matched to a gene. Germline V lookup: CDR1 MGHRA, CDR2 YSYEKL. CDR3 region: CASSQEGAGGEQYF. CDR3 DNA: TGCGCCAGCAGCCAAGAGGGAGCGGGAGGCGAGCAGTACTTC.

The chain joins TRBV11-2 to TRBJ2-7; D not resolved. Trimming shortened V by 0 bases and J by 2 bases, and 14 bases separated the two germline ends. This CDR3 region has 16 residues. CDR1 and CDR2 (germline): SGHAT, FQNNGV. This CDR3 is CASSLDSRFGAYEQYF. DNA of the CDR3: TGTGCCAGCAGCTTAGATTCCCGTTTTGGAGCCTACGAGCAGTACTTC. Full variable domain (missing parts from reference TRBV11-2 and TRBJ2-7): EAGVAQSPRYKIIEKRQSVAFWCNPISGHATLYWYQQILGQGPKLLIQFQNNGVVDDSQLPKDRFSAERLKGVDSTLKIQPAKLEDSAVYLCASSLDSRFGAYEQYFGPGTRLTVT.

V usage is TRBV5-1 and J usage is TRBJ1-1; D is unclear. This CDR3 is 14 amino acids long. CDR1 is SGHRS and CDR2 is YFSETQ in the germline V gene. Between the trimmed V and J ends, which lost 1 base and 1 base, there was a span of 8 bases. CDR3 amino acids: CASSLRHKNTEAFF. DNA of the CDR3: TGCGCCAGCAGCTTGAGACACAAGAACACTGAAGCTTTCTTT.

This clone was recorded only once. The chain uses TRBV10-3 and TRBJ1-1, with TRBD1 as a possible D gene (6 bases). Trimming took 2 bases from V and 6 from J, leaving 13 bases between them. There are 14 residues in the CDR3. In germline, CDR1 is ENHRY, CDR2 SYGVKD. In DNA form, the CDR3 reads TGTGCCATCAGTGAGGTTGGGGGGGCTGCTGAAGCTTTCTTT. It is translated as CAISEVGGAAEAFF.

The V gene is TRBV5-6, the J gene TRBJ2-7; no clear D. In germline, CDR1 is SGHDT, CDR2 YYEEEE. V shed 1 base and J shed 6 bases, with 8 bases lying between them. The CDR3 is 12 amino acids. The CDR3 bases are TGTGCCAGCAGCTTGATGACTGGCGAGCAGTACTTC. It encodes CASSLMTGEQYF.

The V and J genes are TRBV4-1 and TRBJ2-1, with a possible D match to TRBD1 (6 bases). V was trimmed by 4 bases and J by 8 bases, leaving 15 bases between them. Per germline, CDR1 MGHRA and CDR2 YSYEKL. The CDR3 totals 14 residues. CDR3 amino acids: CASSRLQGWDEQFF. The CDR3 DNA reads as TGCGCCAGCAGCCGATTACAGGGTTGGGATGAGCAGTTCTTC.

Here the CDR3 reads CASSPAAGLTDTQYF. The DNA of the CDR3 is TGCGCCAGCAGCCCCGCGGCGGGGCTCACAGATACGCAGTATTTT. The rearrangement uses TRBV5-1 and TRBJ2-3, with a tentative D call TRBD2 (6 bases). V was pared by 4 bases and J by 2 bases, with 14 bases between. This CDR3 spans 15 amino acids. The germline V gene encodes CDR1 SGHRS and CDR2 YFSETQ.

The sample holds one count of this clone. J is TRBJ1-2 and V is TRBV5-5, with 7 bases identical to TRBD1. V was pared by 4 bases and J by 6 bases, with 15 bases of the junction left unmatched. This CDR3 contains 16 residues. The V gene's germline CDR1 is SGHKS and CDR2 YYEKEE (reference sequence). This CDR3 reads CASSLPSGQGENGYTF. The CDR3 nucleotides are TGTGCCAGCAGCCTCCCCTCAGGCCAGGGGGAGAATGGCTACACCTTC.

The chain uses TRBV5-4 and TRBJ2-1, with TRBD2 identical over 8 bases. The CDR3 loop spans 17 amino acids. V lost 4 bases, J lost 6 bases, and 15 bases stayed unmatched. Per germline, CDR1 SGHNT and CDR2 YYREEE (reference sequence). CDR3 residues: CASSRGGTQTTLNEQFF. Written as DNA, the CDR3 is TGTGCCAGCAGCCGGGGGGGGACCCAGACTACTCTCAATGAGCAGTTCTTC.

This chain joins TRBV6-6 and TRBJ1-1; the D gene is possibly TRBD1 (5 bases). This CDR3 spans 15 amino acids. Germline V gene lookup returns CDR1 MNHNY and CDR2 SVGAGI (reference sequence). V lost 2 bases and J 4 bases, leaving 14 bases between the germline ends. The CDR3 bases are TGTGCCAGCAGTTACAATACCGCAGGGAGCACTGAAGCTTTCTTT. It encodes CASSYNTAGSTEAFF.

V and J are TRBV15 and TRBJ1-5, with TRBD1 matching 9 bases. The CDR3 is made up of 16 amino acids. Germline V gene lookup returns CDR1 LNHNV and CDR2 YYDKDF (reference sequence). The J segment lost 6 bases and the V segment lost 0 bases, leaving 6 bases of the junction unmatched. The CDR3 protein is CATSRDSGQGGQPQHF. The CDR3 DNA reads as TGTGCCACCAGCAGAGATTCGGGACAGGGAGGTCAGCCCCAGCATTTT.

The chain links TRBV7-2 to TRBJ2-5; 10 bases fit TRBD2. Germline V lookup: CDR1 SGHTA, CDR2 FQGNSA. V trimming: 2 bases; J trimming: 2 bases; junction bases outside the gene matches: 2. CDR3 length: 15 amino acids. The CDR3 reads CASSLQLAGQETQYF. CDR3 in DNA: TGTGCCAGCAGCTTACAACTAGCGGGGCAAGAGACCCAGTACTTC.